This TCR beta chain came from a study of CD8 T cells in ankylosing spondylitis. A single record per CDR3 protein comes from TCRdb applying MiXCR to the 5' RACE reads. The repertoire has more than 650,000 distinct CDR3 sequences, 10% to 15% of them found once; the top ten carry about 0.49%. The CDR3 runs 16 residues. Trimming took 2 bases from V and 0 from J, leaving 12 bases between them. Germline V gene sequence: CDR1 MDHEN, CDR2 SYDVKM. General study results and limits: Ankylosing spondylitis blood appeared to be characterized by a TCR beta motif of under ten highly homologous variants.

This clonotype came up a few times. Its antigen is unknown. The chain uses TRBV28 and TRBJ2-3; unclear D gene. The origin of this receptor is a male donor with ankylosing spondylitis. The sequencing input was blood, either unsorted or a sorted T cell fraction (not recorded which). CDR3 region: CASSLGRPDSTDTQYF. CDR3 sequence (DNA): TGTGCCAGCAGTTTAGGTAGGCCGGATAGCACAGATACGCAGTATTTT. The variable domain in full, completed from reference TRBV28 and TRBJ2-3, reads DVKVTQSSRYLVKRTGEKVFLECVQDMDHENMFWYRQDPGLGLRLIYFSYDVKMKEKGDIPEGYSVSREKKERFSLILESASTNQTSMYLCASSLGRPDSTDTQYFGPGTRLTVL.